Each of the 23 T cell receptor beta chains below was sequenced from the same sample in a study of blood T cells in healthy people across ages. For the second PCR, which ran for about 6 to 11 cycles, a sample-barcoded 5' primer and a J-beta primer mix were used. MiXCR, applied by TCRdb to the 5' RACE reads, yields one record per CDR3 protein. The sample yields 870,000 or so distinct CDR3 sequences, about 28% seen once. The sample comprised blood. Receptor source: a woman aged 80 or older in good health.

Ten or more counts support this clonotype. The chain has TRBV12-3 or TRBV12-4 and TRBJ1-5, with 7 bases aligning to TRBD1. Trimming removed 5 bases from V and 3 bases from J; junction bases left unmatched: 7. The CDR3 spans 15 residues. CDR3 sequence reads: CASSDRGPHNQPQHF. For the CDR3, the DNA is TGTGCCAGCAGTGATAGGGGGCCCCACAATCAGCCCCAGCATTTT.

This clonotype was recorded many times. The chain employs TRBV27 and TRBJ2-7; tentatively, D is TRBD1 (6 bases). This CDR3 has 15 amino acids. The V and J ends lost 2 bases and 2 bases respectively, with 13 bases between them. Germline V gene lookup returns CDR1 MNHEY and CDR2 SMNVEV (reference sequence). The CDR3 here is CASSLMGARPYEQYF. The CDR3 coding sequence is TGTGCCAGCAGTTTAATGGGGGCGAGACCCTACGAGCAGTACTTC.

The chain employs TRBV5-1 and TRBJ1-6; D is perhaps TRBD1 (5 bases). Germline CDR1 is SGHRS and CDR2 is YFSETQ. The length of the CDR3 is 15 residues. Trimming took off 0 bases at V and 9 bases at J, with 13 bases between the two ends. The CDR3 here is CASSLDVGGTSPLHF. DNA of the CDR3: TGCGCCAGCAGCTTGGATGTGGGGGGGACTTCACCCCTCCACTTT.

In the case of this clonotype: This may be a read error: a much more frequent sequence differs by one nucleotide. This sequence joins TRBV4-3 and TRBJ1-1, with D perhaps matching TRBD1 (5 bases). CDR3 length: 13 amino acids. The germline CDR1 and CDR2 sequences are LGHNA and YSLEER. V was cut by 3 bases and J by 4 bases, with 9 bases left in between. The chain's CDR3 is CASSHYGGTEAFF. In nucleotides, the CDR3 is TGCGCCAGCAGCCATTACGGGGGCACTGAAGCTTTCTTT.

At least ten counts were recorded for this clonotype. The rearrangement joins TRBV4-2 to TRBJ2-3, with a weak D call TRBD1 (5 bases). The V gene lost 0 bases and the J gene lost 4 bases, with 14 bases spanning the gap. Germline CDR1 reads LGHNA; CDR2 reads YNFKEQ. The CDR3 totals 16 residues. In DNA, the CDR3 is TGTGCCAGCAGCCAAGATAGAAGGGGCGCGGCAGATACGCAGTATTTT. This sequence encodes CASSQDRRGAADTQYF.

CDR3 protein: CASSFLATQSSDTQYF. CDR3 in DNA: TGTGCCAGCAGCTTCTTAGCCACCCAGTCGTCAGATACGCAGTATTTT. V gene TRBV7-9 combines with J gene TRBJ2-3; unclear D gene. CDR3 size: 16 residues. V was cut by 3 bases and J by 4 bases, with 17 bases left in between. CDR1 and CDR2 (germline): SEHNR, FQNEAQ (reference sequence).

This clonotype was seen many times. The V gene is TRBV5-1, the J gene TRBJ1-6, with D unresolved. CDR1 SGHRS and CDR2 YFSETQ come from the germline V gene. The CDR3 length is 14 residues. Trimming left V 4 bases short and J 0 bases short, with 5 bases between. CDR3 residues: CASSGISYNSPLHF. The CDR3, as DNA: TGCGCCAGCAGCGGCATCTCCTATAATTCACCCCTCCACTTT. Full variable domain (outside the CDR3, taken from reference TRBV5-1 and TRBJ1-6): KAGVTQTPRYLIKTRGQQVTLSCSPISGHRSVSWYQQTPGQGLQFLFEYFSETQRNKGNFPGRFSGRQFSNSRSEMNVSTLELGDSALYLCASSGISYNSPLHFGNGTRLTVT.

This clonotype was observed a few times. The chain joins TRBV5-6 to TRBJ2-7, with D perhaps being TRBD1 or TRBD2 (5 bases each). Germline V CDR1 and CDR2: SGHDT, YYEEEE. V lost 9 bases and J 2 bases, leaving 15 bases between the germline ends. The CDR3 runs 13 residues. CDR3 bases: TGTGCCACCCGGGAAGGGACGGCCTACGAGCAGTACTTC. Encoded protein: CATREGTAYEQYF. The full variable domain, in which reference TRBV5-6 and TRBJ2-7 provide the parts outside the CDR3, is DAGVTQSPTHLIKTRGQQVTLRCSPKSGHDTVSWYQQALGQGPQFIFQYYEEEERQRGNFPDRFSGHQFPNYSSELNVNALLLGDSALYLCATREGTAYEQYFGPGTRLTVT.

This clonotype appeared many times. The J gene is TRBJ2-7, the V gene TRBV12-5; possibly TRBD1 for D (6 bases). The CDR3 runs 16 residues. The V end lost 5 bases, the J end lost 0 bases, and 17 bases lay between the germline ends. Germline V gene sequence: CDR1 LGHNT, CDR2 FRNRAP. CDR3 in amino acids: CASGRNSRDNSYEQYF. The CDR3 nucleotides are TGTGCTAGTGGTCGTAATTCCCGGGACAACTCCTACGAGCAGTACTTC.

This clonotype has more than one count but fewer than ten. With a much larger clone just one base away, this may be a read error. The chain couples TRBV12-3 or TRBV12-4 to TRBJ2-7; a weak D match, TRBD2 (6 bases). V was cut by 4 bases and J by 7 bases, with 17 bases left in between. The CDR3 runs to 14 residues. The DNA of the CDR3 is TGTGCCAGCAGTTCCGGGACTGAAGTCAATGAGCAGTACTTC. It encodes CASSSGTEVNEQYF.

This clonotype came up many times. The J gene is TRBJ2-3, the V gene TRBV6-5; D perhaps matches TRBD2 (6 bases). This CDR3 is 14 amino acids long. V lost 6 bases to trimming and J lost 7 bases, with 17 bases between them. Germline-derived CDR1 and CDR2 are MNHEY and SVGAGI. The CDR3 is CASSPTSGRNTQYF. CDR3 DNA sequence: TGTGCCAGCAGCCCTACTTCCGGGAGAAATACGCAGTATTTT.

A remark on this clonotype: Possible read error: a much larger clone is one base away. The chain has TRBV5-1 and TRBJ1-2, with a possible D match to TRBD1 (5 bases). Germline V lookup: CDR1 SGHRS, CDR2 YFSETQ. Trimming left V 0 bases short and J 9 bases short, with 12 bases between. The CDR3 spans 13 residues. The CDR3 loop is CASSLEGRNSYTF. CDR3 DNA: TGCGCCAGCAGCTTGGAGGGGCGGAATAGCTACACCTTC.

The chain has TRBV7-2 and TRBJ2-4, with 10 bases that match TRBD1. CDR3 size: 12 residues. V trimming: 3 bases; J trimming: 14 bases; junction bases outside the gene matches: 4. Germline V lookup: CDR1 SGHTA, CDR2 FQGNSA. DNA for the CDR3: TGTGCCAGCAGCTTTGACAGGGGGCGCAAGTACTTC. This sequence encodes CASSFDRGRKYF.

This clonotype showed up many times. V is TRBV7-9 and J is TRBJ2-3, with D possibly TRBD1 on 6 matching bases. CDR1 is SEHNR, CDR2 FQNEAQ, per germline (reference sequence). The CDR3 loop spans 13 amino acids. V was pared by 3 bases and J by 5 bases, with 9 bases between. CDR3 in amino acids: CASSFLGGDTQYF. DNA for the CDR3: TGTGCCAGCAGCTTCCTAGGGGGAGATACGCAGTATTTT.

Ten or more counts support this clonotype. The chain couples TRBV18 to TRBJ2-1; D is ambiguous. The CDR3 is made up of 16 amino acids. V was clipped by 0 bases and J by 0 bases, with 9 bases between them. Germline V lookup: CDR1 KGHSH, CDR2 LQKENI. The CDR3 reads CASSPPGASSYNEQFF. The CDR3 DNA reads as TGTGCCAGCTCACCACCCGGTGCCAGCTCCTACAATGAGCAGTTCTTC.

The chain joins TRBV13 to TRBJ1-5; D not resolved. This CDR3 is built from 16 residues. Germline V gives CDR1 PRHDT, CDR2 FYEKMQ (reference sequence). V was clipped by 5 bases and J by 1 base, with 15 bases between them. The CDR3 coding sequence is TGTGCCAGCAGCCGAAGCCTCAGCGGGAGCAATCAGCCCCAGCATTTT. As protein: CASSRSLSGSNQPQHF.

The rearrangement joins TRBV7-2 to TRBJ2-1; D is perhaps TRBD2 (6 bases). Germline loops: CDR1 SGHTA, CDR2 FQGNSA. Trimming left V 6 bases short and J 0 bases short, with 12 bases between. The CDR3 contains 15 residues. The CDR3 protein is CASRTGTYSYNEQFF. The CDR3 DNA reads TGTGCCAGCAGGACCGGGACTTACTCCTACAATGAGCAGTTCTTC.

This clonotype was observed a few times. In DNA, the CDR3 is TGTGCCAGCAGTCGGGACAGCTTGTTTAATTCACCCCTCCACTTT. The encoded protein is CASSRDSLFNSPLHF. The gene calls are TRBV6-5 and TRBJ1-6; 7 bases are a match to TRBD1. Germline CDR1 MNHEY, CDR2 SVGAGI. CDR3 length equals 15 residues. The ends lost 5 bases at V and 6 bases at J; junction bases unmatched: 7.

This clonotype was observed at least ten times. The rearrangement uses TRBV2 and TRBJ2-1, with TRBD1 identical over 7 bases. CDR1 is SNHLY, CDR2 FYNNEI, per germline. J was trimmed by 5 bases and V by 7 bases; bases with no gene match: 2. CDR3 size: 12 residues. The CDR3 DNA sequence: TGTGCCAGCATGGGACAGAACAATGAGCAGTTCTTC. Its protein product is CASMGQNNEQFF.

This clonotype was observed at least ten times. V and J are TRBV6-6 and TRBJ1-2; 8 nucleotides align to TRBD1. After removal of 11 bases from V and 3 bases from J, the junction contained 5 bases not matched to a gene. The CDR3 loop spans 12 amino acids. The germline CDR1 and CDR2 sequences are MNHNY and SVGAGI (reference sequence). The chain's CDR3 is CASEDRDYGYTF. In nucleotides, the CDR3 is TGTGCCTCGGAGGACAGGGACTATGGCTACACCTTC.

This clonotype was recorded many times. This sequence joins TRBV12-3 or TRBV12-4 and TRBJ2-4; D call uncertain. V was clipped by 2 bases and J by 0 bases, with 8 bases between them. This CDR3 has 15 amino acids. CDR3 bases: TGTGCCAGCAGTTTAAGTACAGAAGCCAAAAACATTCAGTACTTC. It encodes CASSLSTEAKNIQYF.

This clonotype was seen many times. V and J are TRBV12-3 or TRBV12-4 and TRBJ1-2, with TRBD1 as a possible D gene (5 bases). There are 13 residues in the CDR3. Trimming removed 8 bases from V and 2 bases from J, with 12 bases in between. The CDR3 nucleotides are TGTGCCAGCTCCGACAGTAGAAACTATGGCTACACCTTC. It is translated as CASSDSRNYGYTF.

As concerns this clonotype: Being one base from a much bigger clone, this may be a read error. The V call is TRBV18, the J call TRBJ2-1, with 7 nucleotides matching TRBD2. The V gene's germline CDR1 is KGHSH and CDR2 LQKENI. The CDR3 extends over 13 amino acids. Trimming removed 4 bases from V and 14 bases from J; junction bases left unmatched: 11. The CDR3 DNA reads as TGTGCCAGCTCACGCGGTGCTCGGGAGGTGGAGTTCTTC. This sequence encodes CASSRGAREVEFF.